This paragraph covers one T cell receptor (beta chain) sequence. This entry belongs to a study of blood T cell repertoires in COVID-19. About the research overall: Sources were T cells, B-cell-depleted T cells, or PBMCs; the material itself was cDNA or gDNA.

The CDR3 spans 16 residues. Trimming pared 7 bases from V and 4 bases from J, leaving 20 bases between. Germline loops: CDR1 LNHDA, CDR2 SQIVND (reference sequence). Profiling relied on immunoSEQ multiplex PCR, and the TCRdb table lists in-frame clones only, not all of them. This table holds over 200,000 clones, around 85% found once. This sequence joins TRBV19 and TRBJ1-5; D gene ambiguous. This TCR derives from an elderly woman with acute or convalescent COVID-19. Input material: peripheral blood. As DNA, the CDR3 is TGTGCCAGTACCCTGGGTGCGGGGAAGGGAAATCAGCCCCAGCATTTT. Translated, it gives CASTLGAGKGNQPQHF.